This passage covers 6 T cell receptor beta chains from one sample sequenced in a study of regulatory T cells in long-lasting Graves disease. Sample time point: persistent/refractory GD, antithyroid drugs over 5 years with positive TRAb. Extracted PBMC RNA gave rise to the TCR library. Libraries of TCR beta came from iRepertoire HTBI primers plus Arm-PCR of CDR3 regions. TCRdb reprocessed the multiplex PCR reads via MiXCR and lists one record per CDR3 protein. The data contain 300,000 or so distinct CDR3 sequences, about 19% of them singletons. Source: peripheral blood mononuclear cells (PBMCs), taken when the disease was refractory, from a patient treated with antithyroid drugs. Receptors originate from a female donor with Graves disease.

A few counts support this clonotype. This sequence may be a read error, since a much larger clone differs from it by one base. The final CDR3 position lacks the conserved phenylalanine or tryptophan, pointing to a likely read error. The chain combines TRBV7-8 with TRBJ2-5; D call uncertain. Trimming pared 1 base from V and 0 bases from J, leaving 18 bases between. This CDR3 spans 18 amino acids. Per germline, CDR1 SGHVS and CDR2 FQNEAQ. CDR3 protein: CASSLGRRWAVYQETQYS. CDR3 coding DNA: TGTGCCAGCAGCTTAGGTCGGCGATGGGCGGTTTACCAAGAGACCCAGTACTCC.

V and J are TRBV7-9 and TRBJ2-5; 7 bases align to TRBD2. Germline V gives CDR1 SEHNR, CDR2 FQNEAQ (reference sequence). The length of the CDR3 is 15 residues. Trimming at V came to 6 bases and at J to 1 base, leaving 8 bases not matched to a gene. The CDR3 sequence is CASSNRLAGQETQYF. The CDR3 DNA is TGTGCCAGCAGTAACCGGTTAGCGGGCCAAGAGACCCAGTACTTC.

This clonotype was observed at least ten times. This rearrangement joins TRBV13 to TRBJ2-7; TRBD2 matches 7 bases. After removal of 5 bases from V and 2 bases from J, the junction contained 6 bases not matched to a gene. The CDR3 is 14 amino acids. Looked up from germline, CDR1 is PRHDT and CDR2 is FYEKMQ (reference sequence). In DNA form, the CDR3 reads TGTGCCAGCAGCCCTCGGGGGGTCCCCTACGAGCAGTACTTC. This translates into CASSPRGVPYEQYF.

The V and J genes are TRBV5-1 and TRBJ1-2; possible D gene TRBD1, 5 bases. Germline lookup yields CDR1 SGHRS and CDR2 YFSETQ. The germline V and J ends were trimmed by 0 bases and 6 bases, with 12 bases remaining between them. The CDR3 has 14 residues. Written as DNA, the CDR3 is TGCGCCAGCAGCTTGGCGCAGGGCTTTAATGGCTACACCTTC. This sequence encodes CASSLAQGFNGYTF.

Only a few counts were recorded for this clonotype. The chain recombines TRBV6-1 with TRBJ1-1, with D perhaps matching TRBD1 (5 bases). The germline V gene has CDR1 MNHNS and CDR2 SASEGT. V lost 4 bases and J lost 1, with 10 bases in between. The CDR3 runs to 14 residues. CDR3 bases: TGTGCCAGCAGTGTGAACAGGAAGAACACTGAAGCTTTCTTT. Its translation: CASSVNRKNTEAFF.

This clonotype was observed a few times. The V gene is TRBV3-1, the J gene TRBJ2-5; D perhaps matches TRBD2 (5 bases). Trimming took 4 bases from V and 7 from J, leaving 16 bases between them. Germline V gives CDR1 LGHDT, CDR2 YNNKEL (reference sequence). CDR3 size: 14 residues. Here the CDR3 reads CASSLSDSGGTQYF. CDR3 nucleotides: TGTGCCAGCAGCCTATCGGACTCGGGTGGGACCCAGTACTTC.